Following are 14 T cell receptor beta chains from one sample sequenced in a study of cytomegalovirus exposure and HLA in healthy donors. This PCR relied on a set of 60 Vbeta primers and 13 Jbeta primers. The data were produced by immunoSEQ multiplex PCR, yet TCRdb's version contains in-frame clones alone and is incomplete. The data contain 70,000 or so clones, around 89% of them singletons. The sequencing input was PBMCs. These receptor sequences come from a woman in her twenties or thirties in good health and CMV-seropositive.

Here the CDR3 DNA reads TGTGCCAGCAGCACCATTACAGGATTCTCCTACAATGAGCAGTTCTTC. It is translated as CASSTITGFSYNEQFF. The genes are TRBV11-2 and TRBJ2-1, with D possibly matching TRBD1 (5 bases). Germline assignment: CDR1 SGHAT and CDR2 FQNNGV. The V gene lost 5 bases and the J gene lost 0 bases, with 14 bases spanning the gap. The CDR3 loop spans 16 amino acids.

The rearrangement joins TRBV5-4 to TRBJ2-7, with D possibly being TRBD2 (6 bases). CDR3 length equals 13 residues. V lost 3 bases to trimming and J lost 7 bases, with 14 bases between them. Germline V gene data show CDR1 as SGHNT and CDR2 as YYREEE (reference sequence). The CDR3 here is CASSSVGLKEQYF. The CDR3, as DNA: TGTGCCAGCAGCTCAGTTGGACTAAAAGAGCAGTACTTC.

V is TRBV7-8 and J is TRBJ1-1, with D maybe TRBD1 (5 bases). Trimming removed 5 bases from V and 1 base from J, with 14 bases in between. The germline V gene has CDR1 SGHVS and CDR2 FQNEAQ. The length of the CDR3 is 15 residues. CDR3 nucleotides: TGTGCCAGCAGCCCCGCCCAGGGTCGGAACACTGAAGCTTTCTTT. This translates into CASSPAQGRNTEAFF.

The chain has TRBV5-1 and TRBJ2-1, with 13 bases matching TRBD2. After removal of 4 bases from V and 8 bases from J, the junction contained 9 bases not matched to a gene. Germline CDR1 SGHRS, CDR2 YFSETQ. The CDR3 is 16 amino acids. The CDR3 protein is CASSKALAGGPHEQFF. DNA for the CDR3: TGCGCCAGCAGCAAAGCACTAGCGGGAGGGCCCCATGAGCAGTTCTTC.

The chain couples TRBV27 to TRBJ2-3; TRBD2 agrees at 12 bases. The germline CDR1 and CDR2 sequences are MNHEY and SMNVEV (reference sequence). The CDR3 has 19 amino acids. V was clipped by 3 bases and J by 3 bases; unmatched bases: 13. The CDR3 sequence: CASSFSVGLGTSGTDTQYF. CDR3 in DNA: TGTGCCAGCAGTTTTTCGGTCGGCCTGGGGACTAGCGGGACAGATACGCAGTATTTT.

CDR3: CASSLTWTSGRGSEQFF. The CDR3, as DNA: TGTGCCAGCAGCTTAACGTGGACTAGCGGGCGCGGGAGTGAGCAGTTCTTC. The chain couples TRBV7-3 to TRBJ2-1; 11 bases fit TRBD2. This CDR3 region has 17 residues. The V segment lost 0 bases and the J segment 9 bases; nucleotides outside the gene matches: 10. Germline V gives CDR1 SGHTA, CDR2 FQGTGA.

The chain combines TRBV6-6 with TRBJ2-7, with D hard to call. Per germline, CDR1 MNHNY and CDR2 SVGAGI (reference sequence). The CDR3 is 12 residues long. Trimming removed 0 bases at V and 3 bases at J, with 3 bases between. In nucleotides, the CDR3 is TGTGCCAGCAGTTACTCCCGCTACGAGCAGTACTTC. This encodes CASSYSRYEQYF.

The chain combines TRBV19 with TRBJ1-1, with 7 bases matching TRBD1. Trimming cost V 3 bases and J 1 base; bases outside gene matches: 5. Germline lookup yields CDR1 LNHDA and CDR2 SQIVND (reference sequence). The CDR3 loop spans 15 amino acids. The CDR3 is CASSMEGAANTEAFF. CDR3 sequence (DNA): TGTGCCAGTAGTATGGAGGGGGCCGCGAACACTGAAGCTTTCTTT.

V and J are TRBV4-1 and TRBJ2-5; 8 nucleotides agree with TRBD2. The CDR3 has 20 amino acids. The ends lost 2 bases at V and 5 bases at J; junction bases unmatched: 22. Germline-derived CDR1 and CDR2 are MGHRA and YSYEKL. The CDR3 DNA reads TGCGCCAGCAGCCAACTCGTAACCGCCCCAGCGGGAGAGGGATATGAGACCCAGTACTTC. Translation: CASSQLVTAPAGEGYETQYF.

This chain links TRBV15 with TRBJ2-3; the match to TRBD2 covers 8 bases. The CDR3 sequence is 15 residues long. V trimming: 1 base; J trimming: 3 bases; junction bases outside the gene matches: 3. Germline CDR1 is LNHNV and CDR2 is YYDKDF (reference sequence). The CDR3 coding sequence is TGTGCCACCAGCAGAGGACTAGCGAATACAGATACGCAGTATTTT. It yields the protein CATSRGLANTDTQYF.

The V and J genes are TRBV28 and TRBJ1-2, with 7 bases matching TRBD1. Losses at the gene ends were 5 bases for V and 2 bases for J; bases not matched to a gene: 17. This CDR3 spans 18 amino acids. Germline-derived CDR1 and CDR2 are MDHEN and SYDVKM. In nucleotides, the CDR3 is TGTGCCAGCAGTACGATCGGGGACAGCTACCTCGGGAACTATGGCTACACCTTC. Its translation is CASSTIGDSYLGNYGYTF.

J is TRBJ1-2 and V is TRBV19, with unresolved D. V lost 3 bases and J 8 bases, leaving 7 bases between the germline ends. The CDR3 loop spans 11 amino acids. Per the germline V gene, CDR1 is LNHDA and CDR2 is SQIVND (reference sequence). For the CDR3, the DNA is TGTGCCAGTAGTATGGCCGGGGGCTACACCTTC. Translated: CASSMAGGYTF.

The chain is built from TRBV5-1 and TRBJ2-1; 10 bases fit TRBD2. Trimming cost V 3 bases and J 7 bases; bases outside gene matches: 13. CDR1 and CDR2 from the germline V gene are SGHRS and YFSETQ. The CDR3 spans 17 residues. In DNA form, the CDR3 reads TGCGCCAGCAGCTCATGGCCAGCGGGAGGGGATGCTAATGAGCAGTTCTTC. Its protein product is CASSSWPAGGDANEQFF.

The gene calls are TRBV5-5 and TRBJ2-2; 7 bases map to TRBD2. J gave up 6 bases and V 6 bases, and 8 bases lay outside the gene matches. This CDR3 has 14 amino acids. Germline V gene lookup returns CDR1 SGHKS and CDR2 YYEKEE (reference sequence). As DNA, the CDR3 is TGTGCCAGCATCACTAGCGTTTATCCCGGGGAGCTGTTTTTT. Translating it yields CASITSVYPGELFF.